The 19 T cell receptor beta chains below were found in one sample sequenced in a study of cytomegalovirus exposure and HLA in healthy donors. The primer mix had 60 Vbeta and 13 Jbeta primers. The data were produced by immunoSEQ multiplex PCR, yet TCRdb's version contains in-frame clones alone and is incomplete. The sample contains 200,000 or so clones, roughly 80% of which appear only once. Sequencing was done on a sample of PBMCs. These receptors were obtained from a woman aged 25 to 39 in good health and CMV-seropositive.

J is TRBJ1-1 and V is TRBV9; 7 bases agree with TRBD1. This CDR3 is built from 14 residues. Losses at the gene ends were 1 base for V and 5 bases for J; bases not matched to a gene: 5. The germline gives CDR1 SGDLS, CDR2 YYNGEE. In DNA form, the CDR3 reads TGTGCCAGCAGCGTAATTGCAGGGGGAACTGAAGCTTTCTTT. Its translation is CASSVIAGGTEAFF. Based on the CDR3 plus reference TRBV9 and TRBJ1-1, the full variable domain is DSGVTQTPKHLITATGQRVTLRCSPRSGDLSVYWYQQSLDQGLQFLIQYYNGEERAKGNILERFSAQQFPDLHSELNLSSLELGDSALYFCASSVIAGGTEAFFGQGTRLTVV.

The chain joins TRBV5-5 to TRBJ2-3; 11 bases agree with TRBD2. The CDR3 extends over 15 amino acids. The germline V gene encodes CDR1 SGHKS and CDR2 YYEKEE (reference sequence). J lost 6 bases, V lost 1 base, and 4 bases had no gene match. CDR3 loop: CASSLTGTSGDTQYF. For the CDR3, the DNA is TGTGCCAGCAGCTTGACCGGGACTAGCGGCGATACGCAGTATTTT.

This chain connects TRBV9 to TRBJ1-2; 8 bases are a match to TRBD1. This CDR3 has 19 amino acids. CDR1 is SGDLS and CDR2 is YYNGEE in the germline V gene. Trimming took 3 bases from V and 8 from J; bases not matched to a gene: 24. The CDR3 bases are TGTGCCAGCAGCGCGGGGGGAAGGACAGGGCCCCTTCCTCCCGGGGGCTACACCTTC. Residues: CASSAGGRTGPLPPGGYTF.

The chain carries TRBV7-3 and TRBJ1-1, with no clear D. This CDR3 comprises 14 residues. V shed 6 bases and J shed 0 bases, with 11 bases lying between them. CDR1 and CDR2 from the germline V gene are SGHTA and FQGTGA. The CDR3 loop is CASSRTGMNTEAFF. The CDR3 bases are TGTGCCAGCAGTCGGACGGGGATGAACACTGAAGCTTTCTTT.

CDR3 bases: TGTGCCAGCAGCTCGCAGGGTTTCGACTACACCTTC. Its protein product is CASSSQGFDYTF. This chain uses TRBV13 with TRBJ1-2, with TRBD1 as a possible D gene (5 bases). Between the trimmed V and J ends, which lost 4 bases and 10 bases, there was a span of 13 bases. The CDR3 covers 12 residues. The germline gives CDR1 PRHDT, CDR2 FYEKMQ (reference sequence).

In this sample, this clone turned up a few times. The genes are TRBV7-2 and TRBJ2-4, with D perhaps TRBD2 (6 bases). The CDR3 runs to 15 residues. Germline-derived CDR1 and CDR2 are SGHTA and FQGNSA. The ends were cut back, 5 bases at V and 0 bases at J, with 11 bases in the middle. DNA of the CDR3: TGTGCCAGCAGCCCTGACGGGAGAGCCAAAAACATTCAGTACTTC. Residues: CASSPDGRAKNIQYF. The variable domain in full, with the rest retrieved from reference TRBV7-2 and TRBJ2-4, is GAGVSQSPSNKVTEKGKDVELRCDPISGHTALYWYRQSLGQGLEFLIYFQGNSAPDKSGLPSDRFSAERTGGSVSTLTIQRTQQEDSAVYLCASSPDGRAKNIQYFGAGTRLSVL.

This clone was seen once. CDR3: CASSISDRVSNQPQHF. CDR3 coding DNA: TGTGCCAGTAGTATATCCGACAGGGTTAGCAATCAGCCCCAGCATTTT. The gene calls are TRBV19 and TRBJ1-5; 7 nucleotides line up with TRBD1. After removal of 2 bases from V and 0 bases from J, the junction contained 4 bases not matched to a gene. The germline CDR1 and CDR2 sequences are LNHDA and SQIVND (reference sequence). The CDR3 totals 16 residues.

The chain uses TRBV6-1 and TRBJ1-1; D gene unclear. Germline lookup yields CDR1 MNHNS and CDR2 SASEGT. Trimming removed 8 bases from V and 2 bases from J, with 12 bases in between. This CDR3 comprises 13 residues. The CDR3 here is CASDNKQNTEAFF. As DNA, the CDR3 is TGTGCCAGCGATAATAAACAAAACACTGAAGCTTTCTTT.

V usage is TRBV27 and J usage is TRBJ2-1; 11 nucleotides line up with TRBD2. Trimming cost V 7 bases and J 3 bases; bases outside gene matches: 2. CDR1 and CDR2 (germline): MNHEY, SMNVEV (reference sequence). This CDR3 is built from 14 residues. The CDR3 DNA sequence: TGTGCCAGCACACTAGCGGGGGACTACAATGAGCAGTTCTTC. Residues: CASTLAGDYNEQFF.

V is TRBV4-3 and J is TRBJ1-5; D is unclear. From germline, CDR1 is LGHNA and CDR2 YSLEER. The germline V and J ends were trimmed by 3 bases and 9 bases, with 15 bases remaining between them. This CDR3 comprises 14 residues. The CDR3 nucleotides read TGCGCCAGCAGCCAGTCCCTGGTTTCAGGGCCCCAGCATTTT. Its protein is CASSQSLVSGPQHF.

The DNA of the CDR3 is TGTGCCAGCAGCTTAGGCCTCGGGGGGGGCCTTAGCACAGATACGCAGTATTTT. The encoded protein is CASSLGLGGGLSTDTQYF. This chain links TRBV11-2 with TRBJ2-3; 8 bases are a match to TRBD2. Looked up from germline, CDR1 is SGHAT and CDR2 is FQNNGV. The junction had 9 bases not matched to a gene; V was cut back by 1 base and J by 0 bases. CDR3 length equals 18 residues. The whole variable domain, filled in from reference TRBV11-2 and TRBJ2-3, reads EAGVAQSPRYKIIEKRQSVAFWCNPISGHATLYWYQQILGQGPKLLIQFQNNGVVDDSQLPKDRFSAERLKGVDSTLKIQPAKLEDSAVYLCASSLGLGGGLSTDTQYFGPGTRLTVL.

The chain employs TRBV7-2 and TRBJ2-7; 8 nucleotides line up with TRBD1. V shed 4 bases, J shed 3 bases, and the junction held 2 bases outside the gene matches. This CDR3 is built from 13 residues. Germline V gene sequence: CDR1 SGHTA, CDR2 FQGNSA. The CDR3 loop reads CASSWDRIYEQYF. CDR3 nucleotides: TGTGCCAGCAGCTGGGACAGGATCTACGAGCAGTACTTC.

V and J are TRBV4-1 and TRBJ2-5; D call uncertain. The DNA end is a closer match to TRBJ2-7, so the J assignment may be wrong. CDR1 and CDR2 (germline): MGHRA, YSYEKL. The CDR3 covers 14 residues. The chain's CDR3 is CASSQSVGAYEQYF. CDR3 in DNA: TGCGCCAGCAGCCAGTCCGTAGGAGCCTACGAGCAGTACTTC.

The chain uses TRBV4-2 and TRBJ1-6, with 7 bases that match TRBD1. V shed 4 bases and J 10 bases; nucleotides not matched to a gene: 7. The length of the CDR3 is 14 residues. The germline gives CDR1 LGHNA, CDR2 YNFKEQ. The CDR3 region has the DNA TGTGCCAGCAGCCGGGGACAGTTTGAATCACCCCTCCACTTT. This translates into CASSRGQFESPLHF.

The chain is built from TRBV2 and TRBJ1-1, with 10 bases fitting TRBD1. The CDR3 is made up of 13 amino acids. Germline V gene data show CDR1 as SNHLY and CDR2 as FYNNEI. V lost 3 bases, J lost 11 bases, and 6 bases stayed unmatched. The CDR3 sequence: CASSDRGQGKAFF. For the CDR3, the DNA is TGTGCCAGCAGTGATCGGGGACAGGGGAAGGCTTTCTTT.

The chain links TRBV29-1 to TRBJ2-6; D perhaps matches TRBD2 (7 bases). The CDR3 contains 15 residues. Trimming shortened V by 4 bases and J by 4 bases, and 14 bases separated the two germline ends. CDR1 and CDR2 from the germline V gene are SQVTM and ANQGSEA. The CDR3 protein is CSVVGGVSGANVLTF. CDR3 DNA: TGCAGCGTTGTAGGGGGGGTTTCAGGGGCCAACGTCCTGACTTTC. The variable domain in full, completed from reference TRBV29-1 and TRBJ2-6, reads SAVISQKPSRDICQRGTSLTIQCQVDSQVTMMFWYRQQPGQSLTLIATANQGSEATYESGFVIDKFPISRPNLTFSTLTVSNMSPEDSSIYLCSVVGGVSGANVLTFGAGSRLTVL.

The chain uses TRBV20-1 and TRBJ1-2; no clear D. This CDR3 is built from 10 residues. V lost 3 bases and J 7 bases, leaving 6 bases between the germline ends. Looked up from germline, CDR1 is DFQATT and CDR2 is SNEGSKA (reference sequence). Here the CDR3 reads CSASTPGYTF. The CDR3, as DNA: TGCAGTGCTAGTACTCCTGGCTACACCTTC.

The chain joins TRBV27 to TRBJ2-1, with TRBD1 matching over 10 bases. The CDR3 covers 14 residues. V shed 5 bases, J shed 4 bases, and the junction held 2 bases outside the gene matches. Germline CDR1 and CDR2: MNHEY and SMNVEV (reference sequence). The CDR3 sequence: CASSDRGLYNEQFF. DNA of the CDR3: TGTGCCAGCAGTGACAGGGGGCTTTACAATGAGCAGTTCTTC.

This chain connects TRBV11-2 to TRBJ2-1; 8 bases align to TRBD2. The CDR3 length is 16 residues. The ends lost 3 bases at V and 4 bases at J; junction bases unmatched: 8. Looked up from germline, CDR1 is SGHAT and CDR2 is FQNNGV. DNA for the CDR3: TGTGCCAGCAGCTTTCGGGGGGGTAGCGGATACAATGAGCAGTTCTTC. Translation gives CASSFRGGSGYNEQFF.